This T cell receptor beta chain was profiled in a study of early T cells in non-severe SARS-CoV-2 infection. Unique molecular identifiers (one per individual cDNA molecule) were attached. TCRdb reanalysed the 5' RACE reads using MiXCR and keeps one entry per CDR3 protein. The table includes 50,000 to 65,000 distinct CDR3 sequences, 20% to 25% detected once. Trimming stripped 2 bases from V and 2 bases from J, with 4 bases between. The CDR3 spans 12 residues. Germline V lookup: CDR1 SEHNR, CDR2 FQNEAQ (reference sequence). Sequencing used whole blood, obtained at baseline. The chain combines TRBV7-9 with TRBJ2-7; D is ambiguous. The TCR sequence derives from an adult who was a healthcare worker with PCR-confirmed SARS-CoV-2 infection or an uninfected control (not recorded which). The CDR3, as DNA: TGTGCCAGCAGCTTAACACCCTACGAGCAGTACTTC. Amino acids: CASSLTPYEQYF. Supplemented by reference TRBV7-9 and TRBJ2-7, the full variable domain reads DTGVSQNPRHKITKRGQNVTFRCDPISEHNRLYWYRQTLGQGPEFLTYFQNEAQLEKSRLLSDRFSAERPKGSFSTLEIQRTEQGDSAMYLCASSLTPYEQYFGPGTRLTVT.